These 32 T cell receptor beta chains came from one sample sequenced in a study of blood T cell repertoires in COVID-19. Assay: immunoSEQ multiplex PCR; the TCRdb copy retains only in-frame clones and omits some. This sample has a few hundred thousand clones, with 81% found just once. Source material: peripheral blood. These TCRs come from a human donor with acute or convalescent COVID-19. The donor label of this sample is uncertain.

V and J are TRBV5-8 and TRBJ1-1; tentatively, D is TRBD1 (5 bases). Deletions cut 3 bases from V and 4 bases from J, with 13 bases between. This CDR3 region has 14 residues. Per germline, CDR1 SGHTS and CDR2 YDEGEE. CDR3 DNA sequence: TGTGCCAGCAGCTGGAGGGGATTGAGCACTGAAGCTTTCTTT. This gives the protein CASSWRGLSTEAFF.

The rearrangement joins TRBV5-1 to TRBJ2-1; the D is unclear. V was shortened by 5 bases and J by 7 bases, with 16 bases between the two germline ends. Germline V gene sequence: CDR1 SGHRS, CDR2 YFSETQ. The CDR3 is 14 residues long. As DNA, the CDR3 is TGCGCCAGCAGATACGAAACCAGAGGAAATGAGCAGTTCTTC. This codes for CASRYETRGNEQFF.

The V and J genes are TRBV21-1 and TRBJ2-1; the D call of TRBD2 is as the table states it, not checked on the DNA. TRBV21-1 is assigned pseudogene status. The CDR3 covers 16 residues. The CDR3 DNA is TGTGCCAGCAGCAAAAGCTTAACGGGGAGCTACAATGAGCAGTTCTTC. Its translation: CASSKSLTGSYNEQFF.

The chain links TRBV5-4 to TRBJ1-1, with 7 positions matching TRBD1. With V trimmed by 3 bases and J by 0 bases, 11 bases remained unmatched. CDR3 length equals 17 residues. From germline, CDR1 is SGHNT and CDR2 YYREEE (reference sequence). CDR3 sequence reads: CASSSELGQSLNTEAFF. For the CDR3, the DNA is TGTGCCAGCAGCTCGGAACTGGGACAGTCCTTGAACACTGAAGCTTTCTTT.

The rearrangement uses TRBV30 and TRBJ1-1; the match to TRBD1 covers 7 bases. The CDR3 contains 13 residues. The junction had 15 bases not matched to a gene; V was cut back by 5 bases and J by 12 bases. The germline V gene has CDR1 GTSNPN and CDR2 SVGIG (reference sequence). As DNA, the CDR3 is TGTGCCTGGGCGAAATTCTCACAGGGGTTGACTTTCTTT. The encoded protein is CAWAKFSQGLTFF.

The rearrangement uses TRBV15 and TRBJ1-3; D uncertain. The length of the CDR3 is 16 residues. From germline, CDR1 is LNHNV and CDR2 YYDKDF (reference sequence). Trimming removed 1 base at V and 0 bases at J, with 10 bases between. The CDR3 here is CATSRVLSGSGNTIYF. Here the CDR3 DNA reads TGTGCCACCAGCAGAGTCCTAAGCGGCTCTGGAAACACCATATATTTT.

The rearrangement uses TRBV30 and TRBJ1-1, with D maybe TRBD1 (6 bases). This CDR3 is 12 amino acids long. Germline V CDR1 and CDR2: GTSNPN, SVGIG (reference sequence). V lost 8 bases, J lost 6 bases, and 16 bases lay in between. CDR3 bases: TGTGCCAGCCGCCGGGACAAATCTGAAGCTTTCTTT. It translates to CASRRDKSEAFF.

The chain recombines TRBV5-6 with TRBJ2-1, with D perhaps TRBD2 (7 bases). V lost 4 bases and J lost 6, with 17 bases in between. Germline values: CDR1 SGHDT, CDR2 YYEEEE. CDR3 length: 15 amino acids. DNA for the CDR3: TGTGCCAGCAGCACCAGGGGAGGGATCCGCAATGAGCAGTTCTTC. Translated, it gives CASSTRGGIRNEQFF.

This clone was seen a handful of times. The V call is TRBV5-1, the J call TRBJ1-6; 7 bases match TRBD1. This CDR3 comprises 17 residues. V shed 0 bases, J shed 7 bases, and the junction held 10 bases outside the gene matches. The germline V gene encodes CDR1 SGHRS and CDR2 YFSETQ. The CDR3 protein is CASSLGQLPGQNSPLHF. CDR3 nucleotides: TGCGCCAGCAGCTTGGGCCAACTCCCGGGACAGAATTCACCCCTCCACTTT.

Only a few counts were recorded for this clone. This same CDR3 is encoded by further DNA sequences in the sample. The V gene is TRBV6-5, the J gene TRBJ1-3; D perhaps matches TRBD1 (5 bases). Germline CDR1 is MNHEY and CDR2 is SVGAGI. The germline V and J ends were trimmed by 0 bases and 0 bases, with 6 bases remaining between them. CDR3 size: 15 residues. CDR3 amino acids: CASSYSGGSGNTIYF. CDR3 nucleotide sequence: TGTGCCAGCAGTTACTCGGGGGGCTCTGGAAACACCATATATTTT.

The genes are TRBV11-2 and TRBJ2-7, with TRBD2 identical over 7 bases. Trimming cost V 1 base and J 7 bases; bases outside gene matches: 7. CDR1 and CDR2 (germline): SGHAT, FQNNGV. The CDR3 is 14 amino acids. The DNA of the CDR3 is TGTGCCAGCAGCTTAGCGGGAGGAGGCCAAGAGCAGTACTTC. This gives the protein CASSLAGGGQEQYF.

The chain links TRBV5-1 to TRBJ2-5; 7 nucleotides agree with TRBD2. Germline V gene data show CDR1 as SGHRS and CDR2 as YFSETQ. The J segment lost 1 base and the V segment lost 3 bases, leaving 15 bases of the junction unmatched. The CDR3 contains 18 residues. CDR3 protein: CASSWGPRGSGLQETQYF. The CDR3 bases are TGCGCCAGCAGCTGGGGCCCTCGGGGTAGCGGGCTCCAAGAGACCCAGTACTTC.

The chain employs TRBV29-1 and TRBJ2-1; 8 bases map to TRBD1. This CDR3 is 14 amino acids long. V lost 6 bases to trimming and J lost 1 base; unmatched junction nucleotides: 5. Germline-derived CDR1 and CDR2 are SQVTM and ANQGSEA. Here the CDR3 DNA reads TGCAGCGTAGCCCGACAGGGGTCCTACAATGAGCAGTTCTTC. The encoded protein is CSVARQGSYNEQFF.

This chain connects TRBV4-1 to TRBJ2-7; TRBD2 matches 10 bases. CDR1 MGHRA and CDR2 YSYEKL come from the germline V gene. The CDR3 runs 15 residues. V was clipped by 4 bases and J by 2 bases; unmatched bases: 5. This CDR3 is CASSRETSGAYEQYF. The CDR3 coding sequence is TGCGCCAGCAGCCGAGAAACTAGCGGGGCCTACGAGCAGTACTTC.

The genes are TRBV13 and TRBJ2-1, with 9 bases identical to TRBD1. Trimming took 4 bases from V and 5 from J; bases not matched to a gene: 9. This CDR3 comprises 16 residues. The germline V gene encodes CDR1 PRHDT and CDR2 FYEKMQ (reference sequence). CDR3 bases: TGTGCCAGCAGCTACCCCCGGGACAGGGCCAACAATGAGCAGTTCTTC. As protein: CASSYPRDRANNEQFF.

The rearrangement links TRBV5-8 to TRBJ1-4, with 7 bases matching TRBD1. The CDR3 is 13 residues long. Per the germline V gene, CDR1 is SGHTS and CDR2 is YDEGEE. Trimming removed 10 bases from V and 0 bases from J; junction bases left unmatched: 3. In nucleotides, the CDR3 is TGTGCCGGACAGGTTGCAACTAATGAAAAACTGTTTTTT. Its translation: CAGQVATNEKLFF.

The rearrangement uses TRBV14 and TRBJ2-1; D is possibly TRBD2 (6 bases). Germline loops: CDR1 SGHDN, CDR2 FVKESK. This CDR3 contains 17 residues. Trimming cost V 1 base and J 4 bases, with 17 bases left between them. CDR3 coding DNA: TGTGCCAGCAGCCAAGGGCCGACTAGACGGCCTTACAATGAGCAGTTCTTC. This sequence encodes CASSQGPTRRPYNEQFF.

V usage is TRBV19 and J usage is TRBJ1-5; the match to TRBD1 covers 7 bases. The CDR3 is 15 residues long. V lost 1 base, J lost 7 bases, and 7 bases stayed unmatched. Germline assignment: CDR1 LNHDA and CDR2 SQIVND (reference sequence). The CDR3 DNA follows: TGTGCCAGTAGTATAGGAGACAGGGTCGGGCAGCCCCAGCATTTT. Amino acid sequence: CASSIGDRVGQPQHF.

This chain connects TRBV7-9 to TRBJ1-2, with D unresolved. V shed 3 bases and J shed 3 bases, with 14 bases lying between them. Germline assignment: CDR1 SEHNR and CDR2 FQNEAQ (reference sequence). This CDR3 is 15 amino acids long. In DNA form, the CDR3 reads TGTGCCAGCAGCTTTTCGGGTGGCCCGGACTATGGCTACACCTTC. Protein sequence: CASSFSGGPDYGYTF.

A remark on this clone: The same CDR3 also results from other DNA sequences found in this sample. The CDR3: CASSLGAGPNEKLFF. In nucleotides, the CDR3 is TGCGCCAGCAGCTTGGGCGCAGGGCCTAATGAAAAACTGTTTTTT. The chain joins TRBV5-1 to TRBJ1-4, with D possibly being TRBD1 (5 bases). Per the germline V gene, CDR1 is SGHRS and CDR2 is YFSETQ. V lost 0 bases and J 3 bases, leaving 9 bases between the germline ends. The CDR3 has 15 residues.

The genes are TRBV25-1 and TRBJ1-4; 8 bases agree with TRBD1. The CDR3 totals 17 residues. V lost 3 bases, J lost 3 bases, and 9 bases stayed unmatched. Germline V gene data show CDR1 as MGHDK and CDR2 as SYGVNS. This CDR3 reads CASSETQGAWANEKLFF. CDR3 nucleotide sequence: TGTGCCAGCAGTGAGACTCAGGGGGCCTGGGCTAATGAAAAACTGTTTTTT.

This chain links TRBV27 with TRBJ2-1; D call uncertain. The CDR3 spans 11 residues. Germline V gene lookup returns CDR1 MNHEY and CDR2 SMNVEV (reference sequence). V dropped 6 bases and J dropped 8 bases, with 8 bases sitting between them. CDR3 loop: CASRSMDEQFF. The CDR3 DNA follows: TGTGCCAGCAGGAGCATGGATGAGCAGTTCTTC.

The chain recombines TRBV5-1 with TRBJ1-2; TRBD1 aligns across 8 bases. Germline V CDR1 and CDR2: SGHRS, YFSETQ. The CDR3 length is 15 residues. J lost 4 bases, V lost 4 bases, and 9 bases had no gene match. This CDR3 is CASSTSQTGVYGYTF. DNA for the CDR3: TGCGCCAGCAGCACCTCCCAGACAGGGGTCTATGGCTACACCTTC.

The chain combines TRBV19 with TRBJ1-2, with 8 positions matching TRBD1. Germline V gives CDR1 LNHDA, CDR2 SQIVND (reference sequence). The CDR3 loop spans 14 amino acids. The V segment lost 6 bases and the J segment 4 bases; nucleotides outside the gene matches: 7. The CDR3 reads CASRQTGAGYGYTF. CDR3 nucleotides: TGTGCCAGTAGACAGACAGGGGCCGGCTATGGCTACACCTTC.

The V and J genes are TRBV3-1 (or the pseudogene TRBV3-2) and TRBJ2-1, with 7 bases identical to TRBD2. The junction had 36 bases not matched to a gene; V was cut back by 4 bases and J by 6 bases. The germline V gene encodes CDR1 LGHDT and CDR2 YNNKEL (reference sequence). The CDR3 extends over 24 amino acids. The CDR3 loop reads CASSPQDTWGGAPGVNGGVNEQFF. CDR3 DNA: TGTGCCAGCAGCCCGCAGGACACTTGGGGAGGGGCCCCCGGAGTAAACGGGGGTGTCAATGAGCAGTTCTTC.

The chain has TRBV23-1 and TRBJ1-5, with D perhaps TRBD1 (5 bases). Being an ORF, TRBV23-1 has a function that is uncertain. There are 12 residues in the CDR3. The chain's CDR3 is CATGEGGQPQHF. The CDR3 DNA sequence: TGCGCAACGGGGGAAGGCGGTCAGCCCCAGCATTTT.

The rearrangement uses TRBV5-1 and TRBJ1-6; no clear D. Trimming removed 3 bases at V and 7 bases at J, with 14 bases between. The CDR3 loop spans 15 amino acids. Germline V gives CDR1 SGHRS, CDR2 YFSETQ. CDR3 amino acids: CASSSYDIVNSPLHF. CDR3 DNA: TGCGCCAGCAGCTCGTATGACATCGTAAATTCACCCCTCCACTTT.

The chain combines TRBV6-5 with TRBJ1-1; the D gene is possibly TRBD1 (5 bases). This CDR3 is built from 14 residues. Germline assignment: CDR1 MNHEY and CDR2 SVGAGI. V was shortened by 5 bases and J by 4 bases, with 14 bases between the two germline ends. The CDR3 DNA reads TGTGCCAGCAGTCCCCTCCGGGGGGGCACTGAAGCTTTCTTT. It specifies CASSPLRGGTEAFF.

The chain recombines TRBV9 with TRBJ2-1; TRBD2 matches at 8 bases. CDR1 is SGDLS and CDR2 is YYNGEE in the germline V gene. Germline trimming cut 4 bases from V and 9 bases from J; bases unmatched to any gene: 6. The CDR3 totals 13 residues. The CDR3 loop is CASSPGLAGEQFF. In nucleotides, the CDR3 is TGTGCCAGCAGCCCCGGACTAGCCGGTGAGCAGTTCTTC.

This clone turned up a few times. The chain employs TRBV19 and TRBJ1-1, with 8 nucleotides matching TRBD1. Germline V gene lookup returns CDR1 LNHDA and CDR2 SQIVND (reference sequence). The CDR3 has 14 residues. V was pared by 6 bases and J by 4 bases, with 7 bases of the junction left unmatched. CDR3 coding DNA: TGTGCCAGTAGGTGGGGGGACAGGCCCACTGAAGCTTTCTTT. It codes for CASRWGDRPTEAFF.

The chain carries TRBV19 and TRBJ1-5, with no clear D. CDR3 length: 16 amino acids. Trimming stripped 2 bases from V and 6 bases from J, with 17 bases between. From germline, CDR1 is LNHDA and CDR2 SQIVND (reference sequence). The CDR3 coding sequence is TGTGCCAGTAGTATAATTGGCGGGCAGAACTTTCAGCCCCAGCATTTT. Residues: CASSIIGGQNFQPQHF.

This rearrangement joins TRBV18 to TRBJ2-3; TRBD2 matches at 8 bases. CDR1 is KGHSH and CDR2 is LQKENI in the germline V gene. The CDR3 spans 17 residues. The V segment lost 1 base and the J segment 3 bases; nucleotides outside the gene matches: 9. The CDR3 region is CASSPLRGGGGTDTQYF. The CDR3 DNA reads TGTGCCAGCTCACCACTTCGGGGCGGCGGGGGGACAGATACGCAGTATTTT.